A single sample gave rise to the 3 T cell receptor beta chains below, sequenced in a study of low-dose radiotherapy and immunotherapy resistance in tumors (dated by TCRdb to the early 2020s). Data came from an Illumina HiSeq 2500. First-strand cDNA was synthesized using Superscript III and a set of TRAV- and TRBV-specific primers, so that both TCRalpha and TCRbeta chains were covered. TCRs were amplified with Phusion for 20 to 25 PCR cycles using a constant-region primer together with the adapter attached to the V primers. The public reads were reprocessed in TCRdb via fastp at Q25 and MiXCR, keeping in-frame beta chains. Here each entry gathers all rows of one CDR3 protein and keeps the most common genes and DNA. The sample table contains roughly 95,000 distinct CDR3 sequences; only one count was recorded for around 20% of them. The ten biggest clones cover around 13% of the sample. This specimen's time point label, interpreted: after trial treatment. The meaning of the sample's treatment or condition label: LDRT plus nivolumab, ipilimumab, low-dose cyclophosphamide and aspirin (RACIN trial).

The sequencing here drew on PBMCs, taken after low-dose radiotherapy plus immunotherapy. These receptors were collected from a female donor with ovarian cancer.

This clonotype was counted ten times or more. A junction boundary mismatches the germline segment, possibly from a read error. The V gene is TRBV3-1, the J gene TRBJ2-3, with D possibly being TRBD2 (7 bases). CDR1 and CDR2 (germline): LGHDT, YNNKEL (reference sequence). The length of the CDR3 is 17 residues. The CDR3 bases are TGTGCCAGCAGTCAAGAAGGGGGGGGCCTGAAGTCAGATACGCAGTATTTT. Translation gives CASSQEGGGLKSDTQYF.

This clonotype has ten or more counts. This chain joins TRBV3-1 and TRBJ2-7; D remains unclear. The CDR3 length is 14 residues. In germline, CDR1 is LGHDT, CDR2 YNNKEL (reference sequence). Trimming shortened V by 3 bases and J by 4 bases, and 13 bases separated the two germline ends. The DNA for the CDR3 is TGTGCCAGCAGCCACGGTGCGGACCTTTACGAGCAGTACTTC. As protein: CASSHGADLYEQYF.

At least ten counts were recorded for this clonotype. The rearrangement joins TRBV6-2 or TRBV6-3 to TRBJ2-7; no reliable D call. CDR3 length: 18 amino acids. Trimming cost V 5 bases and J 4 bases, with 27 bases left between them. The V gene's germline CDR1 is MNHEY and CDR2 SVGEGT. CDR3 in amino acids: CASSEFQRNFDGKYEQYF. The CDR3 DNA is TGTGCCAGCAGTGAATTTCAAAGGAATTTTGACGGCAAATACGAGCAGTACTTC.